This is a list of T cell receptor beta chains from one sample in a study of cytomegalovirus exposure and HLA in healthy donors. Method: immunoSEQ multiplex PCR; TCRdb's copy keeps in-frame clones and lacks some. This sample has around 170,000 clones; 77% occur once, and the top ten carry roughly 1.4%. Sequenced material: PBMCs. The receptors come from a man aged 18-30 years in good health and CMV-seronegative. Both conserved end residues are part of each CDR3. The order of the fields is J gene, clone size, D gene, V gene, CDR3 DNA, CDR3 protein. The D gene is left open where the match is weak. Expanded clones get a size class; other rows say once, few or many, or leave the size out.

J gene: TRBJ2-2; clone size: .; D gene: .; V gene: TRBV27; CDR3 DNA: TGTGCCAGCAGTTTAGTGTTGCCAGGGGTAAACACCGGGGAGCTGTTTTTT; CDR3 protein: CASSLVLPGVNTGELFF
J gene: TRBJ1-1; clone size: .; D gene: TRBD1; V gene: TRBV9; CDR3 DNA: TGTGCCAGCAGCGTCTGGGACAGCCCGGGTGAAGCTTTCTTT; CDR3 protein: CASSVWDSPGEAFF
J gene: TRBJ2-5; clone size: .; D gene: TRBD2; V gene: TRBV30; CDR3 DNA: TGTGCCTGGAGTGTCGGGCTAGCGGGCGCGGAGACCCAGTACTTC; CDR3 protein: CAWSVGLAGAETQYF
J gene: TRBJ1-1; clone size: .; D gene: .; V gene: TRBV11-2; CDR3 DNA: TGTGCCAGCAGCATGACAGGGAACACTGAAGCTTTCTTT; CDR3 protein: CASSMTGNTEAFF
J gene: TRBJ1-2; clone size: .; D gene: TRBD1; V gene: TRBV30; CDR3 DNA: TGTGCCTGCGTCGGGACAGGGGGAATGTTGGGCTACACCTTC; CDR3 protein: CACVGTGGMLGYTF
J gene: TRBJ1-6; clone size: .; D gene: .; V gene: TRBV28; CDR3 DNA: TGTGCCAGCAGGGACTTCGACTCGTCCTATAATTCACCCCTCCACTTT; CDR3 protein: CASRDFDSSYNSPLHF
J gene: TRBJ2-7; clone size: .; D gene: .; V gene: TRBV4-1; CDR3 DNA: TGCGCCAGCAGCCAAGTTTACCCGGTTCGGACAAGCTACGAGCAGTACTTC; CDR3 protein: CASSQVYPVRTSYEQYF
J gene: TRBJ2-2; clone size: .; D gene: TRBD2; V gene: TRBV5-1; CDR3 DNA: TGCGCCAGCAGCTTGGCTGGAGCGGGAGTTAGCACCGGGGAGCTGTTTTTT; CDR3 protein: CASSLAGAGVSTGELFF
J gene: TRBJ2-7; clone size: .; D gene: TRBD2; V gene: TRBV6-5; CDR3 DNA: TGTGCCAGCAGACAGCTGGGCGGGGGGGCCAACGAGCAGTACTTC; CDR3 protein: CASRQLGGGANEQYF
J gene: TRBJ1-1; clone size: few; D gene: TRBD1; V gene: TRBV27; CDR3 DNA: TGTGCCAGCAGACCACAGGGGGCTTCCACTGAAGCTTTCTTT; CDR3 protein: CASRPQGASTEAFF
J gene: TRBJ1-6; clone size: .; D gene: .; V gene: TRBV2; CDR3 DNA: TGTGCCAGCAGTAACCAGGGGATCGGGAATTCACCCCTCCACTTT; CDR3 protein: CASSNQGIGNSPLHF
J gene: TRBJ2-3; clone size: .; D gene: .; V gene: TRBV4-1; CDR3 DNA: TGCGCCAGCAGCCAAGATGCTAAAACGCAGTATTTT; CDR3 protein: CASSQDAKTQYF
J gene: TRBJ1-2; clone size: .; D gene: TRBD1; V gene: TRBV7-3; CDR3 DNA: TGTGCCAGCAGCTTCCAACAGGGGGCCAACTATGGCTACACCTTC; CDR3 protein: CASSFQQGANYGYTF
J gene: TRBJ1-6; clone size: .; D gene: .; V gene: TRBV14; CDR3 DNA: TGTGCCAGCAGCGTAGGGGCCTCGAGCTCCTATAATTCACCCCTCCACTTT; CDR3 protein: CASSVGASSSYNSPLHF
J gene: TRBJ1-2; clone size: few; D gene: .; V gene: TRBV6-5; CDR3 DNA: TGTGCCAGCAGTGCGACCCAGGCAGGGGGCTACACCTTC; CDR3 protein: CASSATQAGGYTF